A selection of T cell receptor beta chains follows, all from one sample in a study of blood T cell repertoires in COVID-19. Sequencing used immunoSEQ multiplex PCR; TCRdb keeps in-frame clones, though not all of them. The repertoire has about 280,000 clones, 85% to 90% of them found once; the top ten carry 11%. Sequencing was performed on peripheral blood. These receptors all come from a woman in her twenties or thirties with COVID-19, enrolled during active disease. Both conserved end residues are part of each CDR3. Fields, in order: D gene, V gene, CDR3 protein. The D gene is left open where the match is weak.

NA | TRBV7-9 | CASSLYGEPTDTQYF
NA | TRBV6-1 | CASSGKTGFHNQPQHF
NA | TRBV7-9 | CASSLAGVNNEQFF
NA | TRBV28 | CGKGGWNQPQHF
TRBD1 | TRBV7-3 | CASSPDRGFGNTIYF
NA | TRBV6-1 | CASRDRQSTEQYF
NA | TRBV3-1/TRBV3-2 | CASSQVGGGEAFF
NA | TRBV10-3 | CAISAPSGGVAGYTF
NA | TRBV28 | CASSLQLEAFF
NA | TRBV6-1 | CASSEEAGSVYEQYF
NA | TRBV19 | CASSSRGRNYGYTF
TRBD1 | TRBV2 | CASRTDRAADTIYF
NA | TRBV10-3 | CAISESRGNYEQYF
TRBD1 | TRBV5-1 | CASSSPGTGGADTQYF
TRBD1 | TRBV2 | CASSLKDRGGTEAFF
NA | TRBV6-5 | CASTAGGEDGNTIYF
NA | TRBV5-5 | CASSLVPTGGGSPLHF
NA | TRBV28 | CAIRTRGADTEAFF
TRBD2 | TRBV2 | CASGRASAYNEQFF
TRBD1 | TRBV6-2/TRBV6-3 | CASSRGTGYGYTF
NA | TRBV11-2 | CASSLDRGATGNTIYF
NA | TRBV11-3 | CASSRNGGPAYEQYF
TRBD1 | TRBV6-4 | CASSDVDTGGDEKLFF
TRBD1 | TRBV19 | CASLDRDTGAGIEQFF
NA | TRBV4-2 | CASSQDGAGGINEQFF
NA | TRBV6-5 | CATGRLGSTIYF
TRBD1 | TRBV7-6 | CASSFLQGEDYGYTF
TRBD2 | TRBV6-2/TRBV6-3 | CASSLAIGGLAGITDTQYF
TRBD2 | TRBV30 | CAWKGVAGAYNEQFF
TRBD1 | TRBV19 | CASSTRGLQANEKLFF
NA | TRBV5-6 | CASSLDAGSNTGELFF
TRBD2 | TRBV12-3/TRBV12-4 | CASSLGTSGEQFF
NA | TRBV12-1 | CASSFAFVIRGAGYTF
TRBD1 | TRBV5-4 | CASSLVTGIETQYF
TRBD1 | TRBV15 | CATSARDRSNQPQHF